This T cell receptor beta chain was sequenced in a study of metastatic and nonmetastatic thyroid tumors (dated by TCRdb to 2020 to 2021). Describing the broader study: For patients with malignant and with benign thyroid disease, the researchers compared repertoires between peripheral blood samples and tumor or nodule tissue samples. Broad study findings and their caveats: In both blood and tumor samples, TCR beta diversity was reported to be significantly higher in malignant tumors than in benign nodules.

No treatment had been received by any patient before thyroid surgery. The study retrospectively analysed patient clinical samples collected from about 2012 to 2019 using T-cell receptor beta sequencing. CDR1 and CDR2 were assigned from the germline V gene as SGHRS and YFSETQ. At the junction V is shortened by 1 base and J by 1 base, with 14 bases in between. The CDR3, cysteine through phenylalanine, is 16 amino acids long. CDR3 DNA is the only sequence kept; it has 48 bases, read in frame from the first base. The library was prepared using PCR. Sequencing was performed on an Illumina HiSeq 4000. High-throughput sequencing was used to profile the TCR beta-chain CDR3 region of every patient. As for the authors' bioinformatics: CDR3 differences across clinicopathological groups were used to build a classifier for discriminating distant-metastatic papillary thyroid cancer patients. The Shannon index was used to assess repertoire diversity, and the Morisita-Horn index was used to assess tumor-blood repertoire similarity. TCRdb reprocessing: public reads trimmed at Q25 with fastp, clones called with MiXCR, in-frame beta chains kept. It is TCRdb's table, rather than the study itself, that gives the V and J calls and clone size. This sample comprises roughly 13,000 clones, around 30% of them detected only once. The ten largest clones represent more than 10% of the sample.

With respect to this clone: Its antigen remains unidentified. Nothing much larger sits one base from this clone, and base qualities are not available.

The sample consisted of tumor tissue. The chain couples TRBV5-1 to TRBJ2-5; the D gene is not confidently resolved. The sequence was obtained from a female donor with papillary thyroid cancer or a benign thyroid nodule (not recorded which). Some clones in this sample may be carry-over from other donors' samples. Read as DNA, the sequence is TGCGCCAGCAGCTTGATGGGTGCTAGAGGCCAAGAGACCCAGTACTTC. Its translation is CASSLMGARGQETQYF.